These 17 T cell receptor beta chains were sequenced from one sample in a study of beta chain features in type 1 diabetes. As every portion of the isolated RNA was reverse transcribed, the sequencing read expressed TCRB transcripts. The assay was immunoSEQ multiplex PCR, and TCRdb's table has in-frame clones only and misses some. The top ten clones hold approximately 1% of a sample with under 300,000 clones, 8% of them seen once. Sample: central memory CD4+ T cells from blood. The origin of the receptors is a woman aged 18-30 years in good health.

There are a few counts of this clone. The gene calls are TRBV7-2 and TRBJ2-7; D is possibly TRBD1 or TRBD2 (5 bases each). CDR1 and CDR2 (germline): SGHTA, FQGNSA. V was shortened by 1 base and J by 0 bases, with 7 bases between the two germline ends. CDR3 length: 14 residues. The CDR3 here is CASSLGGYSYEQYF. The CDR3 DNA reads as TGTGCCAGCAGCTTAGGGGGGTACTCCTACGAGCAGTACTTC.

This chain uses TRBV7-9 with TRBJ2-5; D is possibly TRBD1 (6 bases). The CDR3 is 13 amino acids. Between the trimmed V and J ends, which lost 5 bases and 5 bases, there was a span of 12 bases. Germline values: CDR1 SEHNR, CDR2 FQNEAQ (reference sequence). CDR3 sequence reads: CASSGTGYETQYF. The CDR3 DNA follows: TGTGCCAGCAGCGGAACAGGGTACGAGACCCAGTACTTC. Full variable domain (outside the CDR3, taken from reference TRBV7-9 and TRBJ2-5): DTGVSQNPRHKITKRGQNVTFRCDPISEHNRLYWYRQTLGQGPEFLTYFQNEAQLEKSRLLSDRFSAERPKGSFSTLEIQRTEQGDSAMYLCASSGTGYETQYFGPGTRLLVL.

This rearrangement joins TRBV19 to TRBJ2-4, with 7 bases lining up with TRBD1. Trimming took 0 bases from V and 9 from J; bases not matched to a gene: 14. The germline V gene encodes CDR1 LNHDA and CDR2 SQIVND (reference sequence). The CDR3 is made up of 17 amino acids. In nucleotides, the CDR3 is TGTGCCAGTAGTATAGATCTATTAGGGGGCAGGCTGGGCATTCAGTACTTC. Translated: CASSIDLLGGRLGIQYF.

This clone was seen a handful of times. The chain uses TRBV2 and TRBJ2-4, with D tentatively TRBD2 (5 bases). V lost 7 bases and J 5 bases, leaving 15 bases between the germline ends. Germline V lookup: CDR1 SNHLY, CDR2 FYNNEI. The CDR3 runs 14 residues. This chain's CDR3 is CASNWLGSENIQYF. In DNA form, the CDR3 reads TGTGCCAGCAATTGGCTTGGGAGTGAAAACATTCAGTACTTC. Looking up the rest from reference TRBV2 and TRBJ2-4 gives the full variable domain: EPEVTQTPSHQVTQMGQEVILRCVPISNHLYFYWYRQILGQKVEFLVSFYNNEISEKSEIFDDQFSVERPDGSNFTLKIRSTKLEDSAMYFCASNWLGSENIQYFGAGTRLSVL.

In its sample, this clone was seen a few times. The sample holds other DNA sequences that translate to the same CDR3. V usage is TRBV18 and J usage is TRBJ1-6; maybe TRBD1 (5 bases). The germline V gene encodes CDR1 KGHSH and CDR2 LQKENI. CDR3 length: 14 amino acids. The ends were cut back, 2 bases at V and 10 bases at J, with 12 bases in the middle. This chain's CDR3 is CASSPEGQGSPLHF. CDR3 DNA sequence: TGTGCCAGCTCACCAGAAGGGCAGGGATCACCCCTCCACTTT.

The sample holds a few counts of this clone. Other DNA sequences in the sample encode the same CDR3. V usage is TRBV11-3 and J usage is TRBJ2-1; weak D call: TRBD1 (6 bases). The CDR3 contains 13 residues. V lost 1 base and J 7 bases, leaving 8 bases between the germline ends. Germline V gene sequence: CDR1 SGHNT, CDR2 YENEEA. CDR3: CASSLAGENEQFF. The DNA of the CDR3 is TGTGCCAGCAGCTTAGCAGGGGAGAATGAGCAGTTCTTC.

This clone was counted a few times. The chain combines TRBV6-5 with TRBJ1-5; maybe TRBD1 (6 bases). The V end lost 8 bases, the J end lost 1 base, and 15 bases lay between the germline ends. In germline, CDR1 is MNHEY, CDR2 SVGAGI. The CDR3 is made up of 15 amino acids. The CDR3 DNA reads as TGTGCCAGCCGTCAGGGGACGGGAAGCAATCAGCCCCAGCATTTT. It yields the protein CASRQGTGSNQPQHF.

This clone was seen many times. The CDR3 DNA reads as TGTGCCAGCAGCTTAGAACAGGGGCTCCCAGCTTTCTTT. Its translation is CASSLEQGLPAFF. The chain carries TRBV7-6 and TRBJ1-1; 7 nucleotides match TRBD1. V gave up 1 base and J gave up 10 bases; unmatched junction bases: 6. The CDR3 length is 13 residues. CDR1 SGHVS and CDR2 FNYEAQ come from the germline V gene.

This clone was seen a handful of times. The chain carries TRBV7-2 and TRBJ1-5, with 8 bases fitting TRBD1. With V trimmed by 0 bases and J by 7 bases, 5 bases remained unmatched. The CDR3 covers 15 residues. Germline values: CDR1 SGHTA, CDR2 FQGNSA. This chain's CDR3 is CASSLARGRGQPQHF. Here the CDR3 DNA reads TGTGCCAGCAGCTTAGCCAGGGGGCGCGGCCAGCCCCAGCATTTT.

The rearrangement uses TRBV6-5 and TRBJ2-7; D remains ambiguous. V lost 4 bases to trimming and J lost 5 bases, with 6 bases between them. CDR3 length equals 11 residues. CDR1 is MNHEY and CDR2 is SVGAGI in the germline V gene. CDR3 sequence reads: CASSSRDEQYF. The CDR3 bases are TGTGCCAGCAGTTCCCGGGACGAGCAGTACTTC.

The chain employs TRBV6-5 and TRBJ1-5; D not certain. Germline CDR1 MNHEY, CDR2 SVGAGI. V was clipped by 6 bases and J by 7 bases, with 10 bases between them. The CDR3 covers 12 residues. The CDR3, as DNA: TGTGCCAGCAGGAAAGGGAACCAGCCCCAGCATTTT. The encoded protein is CASRKGNQPQHF.

CDR3 region: CASSPWTSGASTDTQYF. CDR3 nucleotide sequence: TGTGCCAGCTCACCATGGACTAGCGGGGCTAGCACAGATACGCAGTATTTT. This chain joins TRBV18 and TRBJ2-3, with TRBD2 matching over 12 bases. This CDR3 is built from 17 residues. V shed 2 bases and J 0 bases; nucleotides not matched to a gene: 3. The V gene's germline CDR1 is KGHSH and CDR2 LQKENI.

CDR3 amino acids: CASSPRRDTGELFF. In nucleotides, the CDR3 is TGTGCCAGCTCACCACGGAGAGACACCGGGGAGCTGTTTTTT. The chain links TRBV18 to TRBJ2-2; D is uncertain. CDR1 is KGHSH and CDR2 is LQKENI in the germline V gene. The V and J ends lost 1 base and 3 bases respectively, with 6 bases between them. This CDR3 comprises 14 residues.

The chain recombines TRBV11-2 with TRBJ2-6; possibly TRBD1 or TRBD2 for D (5 bases each). Trimming removed 6 bases from V and 0 bases from J, with 15 bases in between. The length of the CDR3 is 17 residues. CDR1 SGHAT and CDR2 FQNNGV come from the germline V gene. CDR3 region: CASSGPRGASGANVLTF. In DNA form, the CDR3 reads TGTGCCAGCAGTGGCCCAAGAGGGGCCTCTGGGGCCAACGTCCTGACTTTC.

For this clone: One base away lies a much larger clone, so this may be a sequencing read error. J is TRBJ1-2 and V is TRBV13, with a tentative D call TRBD1 (5 bases). The ends were cut back, 3 bases at V and 2 bases at J, with 7 bases in the middle. Germline-derived CDR1 and CDR2 are PRHDT and FYEKMQ (reference sequence). This CDR3 region has 13 residues. The CDR3 DNA follows: TGTGCCAGCAGCTTGGGGGGGAACTATGGCTACACCTTC. Its translation: CASSLGGNYGYTF.

The CDR3 spells CASSVAGGIYNEQFF. CDR3 DNA: TGTGCCAGCAGCGTAGCGGGGGGGATCTACAATGAGCAGTTCTTC. The V gene is TRBV9, the J gene TRBJ2-1, with 8 bases aligning to TRBD2. The trim removed 0 bases at V and 3 bases at J, leaving 2 bases unmatched. There are 15 residues in the CDR3. Germline CDR1 and CDR2: SGDLS and YYNGEE.

The J gene is TRBJ1-4, the V gene TRBV7-9, with 7 bases that match TRBD1. The CDR3 extends over 14 amino acids. After removal of 5 bases from V and 5 bases from J, the junction contained 5 bases not matched to a gene. Germline values: CDR1 SEHNR, CDR2 FQNEAQ (reference sequence). The CDR3 loop is CASSRGDSNEKLFF. CDR3 sequence (DNA): TGTGCCAGCAGCCGTGGGGACAGCAATGAAAAACTGTTTTTT. Variable domain in full (rest from reference TRBV7-9 and TRBJ1-4): DTGVSQNPRHKITKRGQNVTFRCDPISEHNRLYWYRQTLGQGPEFLTYFQNEAQLEKSRLLSDRFSAERPKGSFSTLEIQRTEQGDSAMYLCASSRGDSNEKLFFGSGTQLSVL.